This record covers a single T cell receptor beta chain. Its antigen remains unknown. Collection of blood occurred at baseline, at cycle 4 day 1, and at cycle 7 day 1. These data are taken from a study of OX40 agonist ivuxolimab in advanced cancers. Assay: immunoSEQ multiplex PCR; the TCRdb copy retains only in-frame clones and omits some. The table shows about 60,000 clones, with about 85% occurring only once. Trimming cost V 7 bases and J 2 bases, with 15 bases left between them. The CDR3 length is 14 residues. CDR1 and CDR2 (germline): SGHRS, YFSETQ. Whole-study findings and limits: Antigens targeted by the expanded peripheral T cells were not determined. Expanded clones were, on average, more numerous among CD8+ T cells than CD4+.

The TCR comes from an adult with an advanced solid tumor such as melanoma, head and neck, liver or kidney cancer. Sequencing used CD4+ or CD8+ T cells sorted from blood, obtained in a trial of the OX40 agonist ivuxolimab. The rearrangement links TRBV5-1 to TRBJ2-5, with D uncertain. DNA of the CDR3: TGCGCCAGCTGCCTGAACCCAGGACAAGAGACCCAGTACTTC. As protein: CASCLNPGQETQYF. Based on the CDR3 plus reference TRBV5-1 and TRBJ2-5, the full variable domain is KAGVTQTPRYLIKTRGQQVTLSCSPISGHRSVSWYQQTPGQGLQFLFEYFSETQRNKGNFPGRFSGRQFSNSRSEMNVSTLELGDSALYLCASCLNPGQETQYFGPGTRLLVL.